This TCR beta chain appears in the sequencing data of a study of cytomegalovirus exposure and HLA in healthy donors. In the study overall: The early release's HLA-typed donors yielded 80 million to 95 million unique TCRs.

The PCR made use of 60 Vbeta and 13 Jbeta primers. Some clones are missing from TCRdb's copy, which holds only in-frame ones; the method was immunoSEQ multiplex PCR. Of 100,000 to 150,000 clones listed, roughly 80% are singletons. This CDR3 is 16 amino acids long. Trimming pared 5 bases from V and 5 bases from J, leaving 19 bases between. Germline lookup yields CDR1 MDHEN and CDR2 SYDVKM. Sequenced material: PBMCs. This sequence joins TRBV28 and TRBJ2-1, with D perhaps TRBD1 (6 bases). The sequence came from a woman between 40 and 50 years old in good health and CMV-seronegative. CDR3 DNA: TGTGCCAGCAGTGATAACAGGGTTCAGGTACACAATGAGCAGTTCTTC. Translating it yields CASSDNRVQVHNEQFF.